This TCR beta chain was sequenced in a study of blood T cell repertoires in COVID-19. In the original processing: How many nucleated cells were present was estimated from reference gene primer amplification. Sequencing used immunoSEQ multiplex PCR; TCRdb keeps in-frame clones, though not all of them. The V and J calls and clone size were taken over from that table, and D and trimming were inferred from the DNA. The sample lists 190,000 or so clones, around four fifths occurring once. The V gene's germline CDR1 is DFQATT and CDR2 SNEGSKA (reference sequence). The CDR3 extends over 10 amino acids. V gave up 6 bases and J gave up 6 bases, with 9 bases separating them.

The rearrangement joins TRBV20-1 to TRBJ2-7; D perhaps matches TRBD1 (5 bases). This clonotype was obtained from a man aged 45-60 years with active or convalescent COVID-19. The sample taken for sequencing was peripheral blood. In DNA form, the CDR3 reads TGCAGTGCAGGGGTAAGCGAGCAGTACTTC. Encoded protein: CSAGVSEQYF.